Listed here are 16 T cell receptor beta chains from one sample, sequenced in a study of T cells after yellow fever vaccination. TCRdb reprocessed the 5' RACE reads with MiXCR, giving one entry per CDR3 protein. Here the sample spans approximately 350,000 distinct CDR3 sequences, roughly 11% being singletons. The sequences come from PBMCs, collected on the day of the first yellow fever vaccination. Every receptor here comes from a man younger than 35 who received the YFV17D yellow fever vaccine.

This clonotype was seen only a few times. V gene TRBV7-2 combines with J gene TRBJ2-7; D is possibly TRBD2 (6 bases). Trimming left V 0 bases short and J 11 bases short, with 11 bases between. This CDR3 region has 12 residues. Looked up from germline, CDR1 is SGHTA and CDR2 is FQGNSA. The CDR3 DNA reads TGTGCCAGCAGCTTAGCTGCCGGCGGGGAGTACTTC. Its translation is CASSLAAGGEYF.

This clonotype was seen a few times. The chain joins TRBV7-9 to TRBJ1-6, with unresolved D. From germline, CDR1 is SEHNR and CDR2 FQNEAQ (reference sequence). The CDR3 is 14 residues long. V was cut by 1 base and J by 7 bases, with 8 bases left in between. The CDR3 DNA follows: TGTGCCAGCAGCTTAGGACTCGCGAATTCACCCCTCCACTTT. Amino acids: CASSLGLANSPLHF.

The chain uses TRBV6-6 and TRBJ1-3, with a tentative D call TRBD1 (5 bases). Trimming removed 8 bases at V and 0 bases at J, with 8 bases between. The length of the CDR3 is 13 residues. The germline gives CDR1 MNHNY, CDR2 SVGAGI (reference sequence). The CDR3 nucleotides read TGTGCCAGCTCCGACAGCTCTGGAAACACCATATATTTT. Protein product: CASSDSSGNTIYF.

This clonotype was seen a few times. The J gene is TRBJ2-7, the V gene TRBV5-1; 7 nucleotides match TRBD1. Germline V gene sequence: CDR1 SGHRS, CDR2 YFSETQ. There are 18 residues in the CDR3. J was trimmed by 4 bases and V by 0 bases; bases with no gene match: 16. In nucleotides, the CDR3 is TGCGCCAGCAGCTTGGTACTAGGGGGCAAAAAATTTTCTTACGAGCAGTACTTC. This gives the protein CASSLVLGGKKFSYEQYF.

Only a few counts were recorded for this clonotype. The rearrangement links TRBV18 to TRBJ2-7, with D uncertain. This CDR3 comprises 13 residues. Germline assignment: CDR1 KGHSH and CDR2 LQKENI. V gave up 2 bases and J gave up 7 bases, with 12 bases separating them. CDR3 loop: CASSPGSALEQYV. CDR3 DNA: TGTGCCAGCTCACCAGGGTCGGCTTTGGAGCAGTACGTC.

This clonotype was counted ten times or more. This chain connects TRBV29-1 to TRBJ2-1; 13 bases map to TRBD2. CDR1 is SQVTM, CDR2 ANQGSEA, per germline. The CDR3 extends over 15 amino acids. V dropped 1 base and J dropped 7; count of bases not matched to a gene: 4. The CDR3 coding sequence is TGCAGCGTTGAAGCAACTAGCGGGGGGGCGAATGAGCAGTTCTTC. Translation: CSVEATSGGANEQFF.

This chain connects TRBV5-1 to TRBJ1-2, with D perhaps matching TRBD1 (5 bases). V was pared by 1 base and J by 4 bases, with 8 bases between. Germline-derived CDR1 and CDR2 are SGHRS and YFSETQ. The CDR3 covers 13 residues. The CDR3 DNA reads as TGCGCCAGCAGCTTGCTAGACAGCTATGGCTACACCTTC. Its translation: CASSLLDSYGYTF.

The gene calls are TRBV21-1 and TRBJ1-3; TRBD1, the D gene given by the table, was not confirmed from the DNA. TRBV21-1 is given as a pseudogene. This CDR3 is 16 amino acids long. CDR3 nucleotides: TGTGCCAGCAGAAGAAAAAGCAGGGGCTCTGGAAACACCATATATTTT. The encoded protein is CASRRKSRGSGNTIYF.

The chain joins TRBV28 to TRBJ2-2, with 9 nucleotides matching TRBD1. CDR3 length equals 15 residues. The germline gives CDR1 MDHEN, CDR2 SYDVKM. Unmatched junction bases numbered 6, after V lost 8 bases and J lost 2 bases. CDR3 residues: CASAWTGANTGELFF. CDR3 coding DNA: TGTGCCAGCGCTTGGACAGGGGCTAACACCGGGGAGCTGTTTTTT.

A few counts support this clonotype. The chain carries TRBV12-3 or TRBV12-4 and TRBJ2-5, with TRBD1 as a possible D gene (5 bases). This CDR3 is built from 14 residues. The V gene lost 3 bases and the J gene lost 5 bases, with 13 bases spanning the gap. The CDR3: CASSFPGRMETQYF. For the CDR3, the DNA is TGTGCCAGCAGTTTCCCAGGGCGGATGGAGACCCAGTACTTC.

This sequence joins TRBV7-9 and TRBJ2-5; D gene ambiguous. The germline V and J ends were trimmed by 3 bases and 4 bases, with 12 bases remaining between them. Germline V CDR1 and CDR2: SEHNR, FQNEAQ (reference sequence). The CDR3 has 14 amino acids. CDR3: CASSFTRSRETQYF. The CDR3 DNA follows: TGTGCCAGCAGCTTTACGAGGTCCCGAGAGACCCAGTACTTC.

Only a few counts were recorded for this clonotype. The CDR3 region has the DNA TGTGCCAGCAGTGGGGGGACTCTTGGACCCACAGATACGCAGTATTTT. As protein: CASSGGTLGPTDTQYF. This rearrangement joins TRBV12-3 or TRBV12-4 to TRBJ2-3; possibly TRBD2 for D (6 bases). V was trimmed by 5 bases and J by 2 bases, leaving 17 bases between them. CDR3 size: 16 residues.

The gene calls are TRBV11-2 and TRBJ1-2; 8 bases line up with TRBD1. Trimming at V came to 2 bases and at J to 8 bases, leaving 7 bases not matched to a gene. This CDR3 comprises 14 residues. Germline V lookup: CDR1 SGHAT, CDR2 FQNNGV. The CDR3 is CASSLRAQGGGYTF. Written as DNA, the CDR3 is TGTGCCAGCAGCTTACGCGCACAGGGGGGCGGCTACACCTTC.

The CDR3 bases are TGCAGTGCGAGTCGGGACAGGGATCAGCCCCAGCATTTT. As protein: CSASRDRDQPQHF. This sequence joins TRBV20-1 and TRBJ1-5, with 9 positions matching TRBD1. Trimming removed 6 bases from V and 5 bases from J; junction bases left unmatched: 5. The CDR3 is made up of 13 amino acids. Germline CDR1 and CDR2: DFQATT and SNEGSKA (reference sequence).

The chain is built from TRBV20-1 and TRBJ1-6; D is uncertain. The germline V and J ends were trimmed by 3 bases and 10 bases, with 13 bases remaining between them. CDR1 is DFQATT and CDR2 is SNEGSKA in the germline V gene (reference sequence). This CDR3 has 13 amino acids. CDR3 sequence (DNA): TGCAGTGCTAGTTTTGGGCAAGGGTCACCCCTCCACTTT. It translates to CSASFGQGSPLHF.

The chain joins TRBV20-1 to TRBJ2-7; 8 positions match TRBD1. There are 16 residues in the CDR3. Germline CDR1 reads DFQATT; CDR2 reads SNEGSKA (reference sequence). V was pared by 0 bases and J by 2 bases, with 9 bases of the junction left unmatched. In DNA, the CDR3 is TGCAGTGCTAGAGACCCGTTGACAGGGGCTGCCTACGAGCAGTACTTC. Its protein product is CSARDPLTGAAYEQYF.